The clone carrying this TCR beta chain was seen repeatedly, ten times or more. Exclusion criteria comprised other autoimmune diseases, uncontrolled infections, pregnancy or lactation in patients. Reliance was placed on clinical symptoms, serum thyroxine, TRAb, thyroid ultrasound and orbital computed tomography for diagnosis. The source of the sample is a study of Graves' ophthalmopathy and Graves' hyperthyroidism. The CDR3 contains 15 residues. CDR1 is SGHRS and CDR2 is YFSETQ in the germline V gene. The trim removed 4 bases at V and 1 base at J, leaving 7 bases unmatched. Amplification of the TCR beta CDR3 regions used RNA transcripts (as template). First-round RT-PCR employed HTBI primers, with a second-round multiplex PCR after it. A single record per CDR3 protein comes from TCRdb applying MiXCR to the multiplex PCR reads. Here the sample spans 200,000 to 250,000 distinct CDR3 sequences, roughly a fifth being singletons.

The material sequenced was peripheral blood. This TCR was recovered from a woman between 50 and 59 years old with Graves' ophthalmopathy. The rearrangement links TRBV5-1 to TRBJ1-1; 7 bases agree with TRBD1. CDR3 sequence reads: CASSPTGQPNTEAFF. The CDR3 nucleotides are TGCGCCAGCAGCCCCACGGGACAGCCGAACACTGAAGCTTTCTTT. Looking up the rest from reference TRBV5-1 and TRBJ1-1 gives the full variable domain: KAGVTQTPRYLIKTRGQQVTLSCSPISGHRSVSWYQQTPGQGLQFLFEYFSETQRNKGNFPGRFSGRQFSNSRSEMNVSTLELGDSALYLCASSPTGQPNTEAFFGQGTRLTVV.